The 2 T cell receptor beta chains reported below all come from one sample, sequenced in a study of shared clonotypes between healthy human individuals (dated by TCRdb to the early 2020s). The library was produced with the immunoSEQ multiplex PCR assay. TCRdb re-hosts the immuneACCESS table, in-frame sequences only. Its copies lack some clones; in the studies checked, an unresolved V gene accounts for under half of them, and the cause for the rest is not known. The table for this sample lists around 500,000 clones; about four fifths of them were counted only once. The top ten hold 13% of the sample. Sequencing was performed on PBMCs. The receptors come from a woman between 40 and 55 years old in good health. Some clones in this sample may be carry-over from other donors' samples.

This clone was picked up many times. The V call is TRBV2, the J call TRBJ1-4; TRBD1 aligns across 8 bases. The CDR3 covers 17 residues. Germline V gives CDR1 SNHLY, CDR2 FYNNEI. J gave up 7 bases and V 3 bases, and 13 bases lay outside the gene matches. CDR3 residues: CASSDAAGGIVGEKLFF. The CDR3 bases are TGTGCCAGCAGTGACGCGGCAGGGGGCATAGTGGGTGAAAAACTGTTTTTT.

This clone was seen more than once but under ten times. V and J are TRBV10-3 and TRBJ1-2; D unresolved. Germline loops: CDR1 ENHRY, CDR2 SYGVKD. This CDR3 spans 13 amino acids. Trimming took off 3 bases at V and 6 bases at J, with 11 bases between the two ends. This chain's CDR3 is CAISEGWGDGYTF. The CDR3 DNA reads TGTGCCATCAGTGAAGGATGGGGTGATGGCTACACCTTC.